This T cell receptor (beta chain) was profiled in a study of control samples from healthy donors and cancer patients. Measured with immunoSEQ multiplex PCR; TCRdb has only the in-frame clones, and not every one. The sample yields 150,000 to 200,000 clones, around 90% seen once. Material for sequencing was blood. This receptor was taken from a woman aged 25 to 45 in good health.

The DNA for the CDR3 is TGTGCCAGCAGTACCACAGGCTACGAGCAGTACTTC. Amino acid sequence: CASSTTGYEQYF. This chain links TRBV27 with TRBJ2-7; weak D call: TRBD1 (5 bases). Germline V lookup: CDR1 MNHEY, CDR2 SMNVEV (reference sequence). V was clipped by 5 bases and J by 3 bases, with 8 bases between them. The CDR3 totals 12 residues.